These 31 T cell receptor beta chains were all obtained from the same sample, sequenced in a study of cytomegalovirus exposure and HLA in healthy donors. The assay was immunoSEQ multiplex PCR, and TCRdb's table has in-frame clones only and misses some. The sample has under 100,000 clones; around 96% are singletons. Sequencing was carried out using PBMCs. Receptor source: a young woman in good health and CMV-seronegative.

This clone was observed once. The CDR3: CASVSSWETQYF. In DNA, the CDR3 is TGTGCCAGCGTTTCCAGTTGGGAGACCCAGTACTTC. The chain joins TRBV6-6 to TRBJ2-5; D is unclear. Germline CDR1 MNHNY, CDR2 SVGAGI (reference sequence). This CDR3 is 12 amino acids long. V was trimmed by 8 bases and J by 5 bases, leaving 12 bases between them.

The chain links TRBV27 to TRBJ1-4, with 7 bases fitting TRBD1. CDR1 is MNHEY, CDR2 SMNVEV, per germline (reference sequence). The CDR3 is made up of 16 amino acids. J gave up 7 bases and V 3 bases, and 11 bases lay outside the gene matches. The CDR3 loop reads CASSFGWTGASEKLFF. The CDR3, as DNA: TGTGCCAGCAGTTTTGGTTGGACAGGTGCCTCTGAAAAACTGTTTTTT. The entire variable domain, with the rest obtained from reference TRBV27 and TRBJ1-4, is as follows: EAQVTQNPRYLITVTGKKLTVTCSQNMNHEYMSWYRQDPGLGLRQIYYSMNVEVTDKGDVPEGYKVSRKEKRNFPLILESPSPNQTSLYFCASSFGWTGASEKLFFGSGTQLSVL.

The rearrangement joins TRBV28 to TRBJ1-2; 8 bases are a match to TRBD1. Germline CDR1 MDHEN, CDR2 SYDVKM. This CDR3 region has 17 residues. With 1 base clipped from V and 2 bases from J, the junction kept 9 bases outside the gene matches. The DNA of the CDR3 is TGTGCCAGCAGTTTATACCCAGGGGGCGGTATCAACTATGGCTACACCTTC. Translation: CASSLYPGGGINYGYTF.

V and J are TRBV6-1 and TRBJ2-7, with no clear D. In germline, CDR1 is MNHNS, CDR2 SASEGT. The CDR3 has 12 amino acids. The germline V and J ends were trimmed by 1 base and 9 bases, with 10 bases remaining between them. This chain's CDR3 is CASSEGVGAQYF. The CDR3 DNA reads TGTGCCAGCAGTGAAGGCGTCGGAGCGCAGTACTTC.

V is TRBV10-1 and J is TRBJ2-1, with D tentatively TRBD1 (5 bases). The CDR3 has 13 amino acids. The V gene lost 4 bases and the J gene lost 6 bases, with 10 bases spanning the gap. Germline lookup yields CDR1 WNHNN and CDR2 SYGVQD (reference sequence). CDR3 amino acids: CASSVDRTNEQFF. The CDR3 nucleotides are TGCGCCAGCAGTGTTGACAGAACCAATGAGCAGTTCTTC.

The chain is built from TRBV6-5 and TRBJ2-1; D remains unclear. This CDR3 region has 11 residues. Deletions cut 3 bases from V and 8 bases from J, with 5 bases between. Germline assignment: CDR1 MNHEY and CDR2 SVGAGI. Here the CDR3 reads CASSYGYEQFF. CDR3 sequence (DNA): TGTGCCAGCAGTTATGGCTATGAGCAGTTCTTC.

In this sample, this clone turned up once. The CDR3 sequence is CASSLENRGPEAFF. CDR3 nucleotide sequence: TGTGCCAGCAGCTTAGAAAACAGGGGGCCCGAAGCTTTCTTT. V is TRBV7-9 and J is TRBJ1-1, with TRBD1 matching 9 bases. Per the germline V gene, CDR1 is SEHNR and CDR2 is FQNEAQ (reference sequence). The CDR3 is 14 residues long. Trimming took 1 base from V and 8 from J; bases not matched to a gene: 5. The full variable domain, completed using reference TRBV7-9 and TRBJ1-1, is DTGVSQNPRHKITKRGQNVTFRCDPISEHNRLYWYRQTLGQGPEFLTYFQNEAQLEKSRLLSDRFSAERPKGSFSTLEIQRTEQGDSAMYLCASSLENRGPEAFFGQGTRLTVV.

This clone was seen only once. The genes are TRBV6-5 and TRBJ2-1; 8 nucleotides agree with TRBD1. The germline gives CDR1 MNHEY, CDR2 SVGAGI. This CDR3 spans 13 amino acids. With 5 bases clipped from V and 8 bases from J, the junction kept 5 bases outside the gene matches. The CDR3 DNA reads TGTGCCAGCAGTCTGCAGGGGGCGGATGAGCAGTTCTTC. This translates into CASSLQGADEQFF.

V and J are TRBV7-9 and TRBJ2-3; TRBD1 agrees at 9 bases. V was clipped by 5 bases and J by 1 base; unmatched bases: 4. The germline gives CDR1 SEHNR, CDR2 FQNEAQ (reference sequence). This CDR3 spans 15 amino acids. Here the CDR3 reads CASSGGQGRTDTQYF. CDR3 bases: TGTGCCAGCAGCGGGGGACAGGGCCGCACAGATACGCAGTATTTT.

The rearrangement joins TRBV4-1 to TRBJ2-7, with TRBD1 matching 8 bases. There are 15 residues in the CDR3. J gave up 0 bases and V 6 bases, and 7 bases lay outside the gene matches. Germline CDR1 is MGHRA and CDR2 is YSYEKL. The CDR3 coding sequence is TGCGCCAGCAGTCTAGACAGGGGACCCTCCTACGAGCAGTACTTC. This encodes CASSLDRGPSYEQYF.

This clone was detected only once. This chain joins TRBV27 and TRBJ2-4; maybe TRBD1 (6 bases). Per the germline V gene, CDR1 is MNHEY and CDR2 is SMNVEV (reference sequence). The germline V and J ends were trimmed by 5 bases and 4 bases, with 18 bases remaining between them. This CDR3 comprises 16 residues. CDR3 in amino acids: CASSIFLGRGKNIQYF. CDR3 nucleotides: TGTGCCAGCAGTATATTTCTGGGCAGGGGAAAAAACATTCAGTACTTC.

The CDR3 loop reads CASSGDRVDEQFF. The CDR3 DNA follows: TGTGCCAGCAGTGGAGACAGGGTCGATGAGCAGTTCTTC. The chain combines TRBV25-1 with TRBJ2-1; 7 bases map to TRBD1. Losses at the gene ends were 4 bases for V and 8 bases for J; bases not matched to a gene: 5. Per germline, CDR1 MGHDK and CDR2 SYGVNS. The CDR3 extends over 13 amino acids.

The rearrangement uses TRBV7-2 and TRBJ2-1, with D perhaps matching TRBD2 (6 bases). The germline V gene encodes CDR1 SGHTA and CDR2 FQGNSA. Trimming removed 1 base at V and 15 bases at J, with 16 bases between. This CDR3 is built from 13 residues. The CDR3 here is CASSLDQRLAWFF. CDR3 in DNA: TGTGCCAGCAGCTTAGATCAGAGGCTAGCGTGGTTCTTC.

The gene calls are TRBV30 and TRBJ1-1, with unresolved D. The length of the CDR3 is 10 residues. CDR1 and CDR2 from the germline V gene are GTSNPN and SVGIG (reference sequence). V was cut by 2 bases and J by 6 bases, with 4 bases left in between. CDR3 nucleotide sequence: TGTGCCTGGAGTCGGTCTGAAGCTTTCTTT. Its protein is CAWSRSEAFF.

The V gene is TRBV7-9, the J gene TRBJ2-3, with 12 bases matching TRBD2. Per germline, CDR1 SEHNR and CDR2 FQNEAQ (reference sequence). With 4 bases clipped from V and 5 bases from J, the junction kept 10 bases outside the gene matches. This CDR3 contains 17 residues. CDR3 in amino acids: CASSYLAGGPSEDTQYF. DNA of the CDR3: TGTGCCAGCAGCTACCTAGCGGGAGGGCCCTCGGAAGATACGCAGTATTTT. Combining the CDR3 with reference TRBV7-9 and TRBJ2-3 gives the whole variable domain DTGVSQNPRHKITKRGQNVTFRCDPISEHNRLYWYRQTLGQGPEFLTYFQNEAQLEKSRLLSDRFSAERPKGSFSTLEIQRTEQGDSAMYLCASSYLAGGPSEDTQYFGPGTRLTVL.

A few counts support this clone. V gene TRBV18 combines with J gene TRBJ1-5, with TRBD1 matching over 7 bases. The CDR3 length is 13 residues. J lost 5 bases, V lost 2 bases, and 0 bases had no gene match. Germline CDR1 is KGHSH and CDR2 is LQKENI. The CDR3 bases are TGTGCCAGCTCACCAACAGGGGATCAGCCCCAGCATTTT. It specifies CASSPTGDQPQHF.

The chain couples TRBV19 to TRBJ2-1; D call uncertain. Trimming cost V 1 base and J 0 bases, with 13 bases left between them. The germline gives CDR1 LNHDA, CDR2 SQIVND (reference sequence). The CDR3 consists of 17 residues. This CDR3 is CASSIATAPSSYNEQFF. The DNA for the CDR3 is TGTGCCAGTAGTATAGCTACTGCCCCTAGCTCCTACAATGAGCAGTTCTTC.

CDR3 sequence (DNA): TGTGCCAGCAGCCCCGACAGAGGTGGAAACACCATATATTTT. Encoded protein: CASSPDRGGNTIYF. The rearrangement joins TRBV6-6 to TRBJ1-3; tentative D call: TRBD1 (5 bases). Trimming stripped 6 bases from V and 3 bases from J, with 12 bases between. CDR1 and CDR2 from the germline V gene are MNHNY and SVGAGI (reference sequence). The CDR3 totals 14 residues.

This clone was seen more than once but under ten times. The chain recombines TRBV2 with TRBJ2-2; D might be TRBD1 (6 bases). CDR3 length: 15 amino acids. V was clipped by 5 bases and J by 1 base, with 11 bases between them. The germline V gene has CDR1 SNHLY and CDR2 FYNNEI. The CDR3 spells CASSQDRQNTGELFF. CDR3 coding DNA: TGTGCCAGCAGTCAGGACAGACAGAACACCGGGGAGCTGTTTTTT.

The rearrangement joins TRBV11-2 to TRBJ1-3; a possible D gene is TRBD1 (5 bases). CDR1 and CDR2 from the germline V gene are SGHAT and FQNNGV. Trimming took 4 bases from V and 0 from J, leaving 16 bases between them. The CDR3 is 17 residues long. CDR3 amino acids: CASSYRRGGSSGNTIYF. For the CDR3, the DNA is TGTGCCAGCAGCTACCGTCGGGGGGGATCCTCTGGAAACACCATATATTTT.

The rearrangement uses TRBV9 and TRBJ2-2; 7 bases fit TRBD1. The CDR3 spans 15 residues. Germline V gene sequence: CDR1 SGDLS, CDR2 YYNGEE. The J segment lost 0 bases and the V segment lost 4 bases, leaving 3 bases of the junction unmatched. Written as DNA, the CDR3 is TGTGCCAGCAGCTCCGGGACAGCGAACACCGGGGAGCTGTTTTTT. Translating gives CASSSGTANTGELFF.

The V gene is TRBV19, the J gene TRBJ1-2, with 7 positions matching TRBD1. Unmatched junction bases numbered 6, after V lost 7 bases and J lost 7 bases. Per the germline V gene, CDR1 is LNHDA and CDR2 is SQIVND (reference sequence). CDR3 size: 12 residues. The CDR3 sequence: CASTDRAGGYTF. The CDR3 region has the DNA TGTGCCAGTACAGACAGGGCGGGTGGCTACACCTTC.

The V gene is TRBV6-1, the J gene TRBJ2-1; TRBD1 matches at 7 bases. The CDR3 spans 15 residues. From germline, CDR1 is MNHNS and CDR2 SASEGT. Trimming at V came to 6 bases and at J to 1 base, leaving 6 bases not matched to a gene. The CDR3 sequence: CASSRTGFSYNEQFF. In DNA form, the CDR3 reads TGTGCCAGCAGCAGGACAGGATTTTCCTACAATGAGCAGTTCTTC.

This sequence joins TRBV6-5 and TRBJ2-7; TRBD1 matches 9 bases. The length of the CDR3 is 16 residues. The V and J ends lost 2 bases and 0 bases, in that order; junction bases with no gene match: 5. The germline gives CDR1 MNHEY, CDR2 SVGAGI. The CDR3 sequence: CASSYVGTGYSYEQYF. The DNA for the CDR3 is TGTGCCAGCAGTTACGTAGGGACAGGGTACTCCTACGAGCAGTACTTC.

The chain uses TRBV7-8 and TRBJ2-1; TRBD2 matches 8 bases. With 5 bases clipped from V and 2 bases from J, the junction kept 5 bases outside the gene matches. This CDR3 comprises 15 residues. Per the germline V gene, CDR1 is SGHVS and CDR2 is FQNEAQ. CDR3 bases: TGTGCCAGCAGCCCCGCGGGACTAGCCTACAATGAGCAGTTCTTC. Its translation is CASSPAGLAYNEQFF.

CDR3 in amino acids: CASSLAGGEQYF. The CDR3 nucleotides are TGTGCCAGCAGCTTAGCGGGGGGCGAGCAGTACTTC. The rearrangement links TRBV7-9 to TRBJ2-7; tentatively, D is TRBD2 (6 bases). This CDR3 has 12 residues. Trimming shortened V by 0 bases and J by 6 bases, and 6 bases separated the two germline ends. The germline V gene has CDR1 SEHNR and CDR2 FQNEAQ (reference sequence).

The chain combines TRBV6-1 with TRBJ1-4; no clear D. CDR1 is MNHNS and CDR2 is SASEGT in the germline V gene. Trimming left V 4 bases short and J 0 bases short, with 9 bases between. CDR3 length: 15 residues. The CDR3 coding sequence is TGTGCCAGCAGTGGATCAGTTGCAACTAATGAAAAACTGTTTTTT. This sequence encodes CASSGSVATNEKLFF.

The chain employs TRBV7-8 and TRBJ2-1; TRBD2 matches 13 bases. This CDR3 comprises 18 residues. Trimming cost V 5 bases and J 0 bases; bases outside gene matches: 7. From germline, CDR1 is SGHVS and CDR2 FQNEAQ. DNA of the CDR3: TGTGCCAGCAGCCCCACACGGACTAGCGGGAGCTCCTACAATGAGCAGTTCTTC. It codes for CASSPTRTSGSSYNEQFF.

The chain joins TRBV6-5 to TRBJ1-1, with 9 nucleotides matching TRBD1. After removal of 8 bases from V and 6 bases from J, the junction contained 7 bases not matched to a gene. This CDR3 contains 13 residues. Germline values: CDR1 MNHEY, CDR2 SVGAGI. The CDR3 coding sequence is TGTGCCAGCCCTAAGGACAGGGGACCTGAAGCTTTCTTT. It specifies CASPKDRGPEAFF.

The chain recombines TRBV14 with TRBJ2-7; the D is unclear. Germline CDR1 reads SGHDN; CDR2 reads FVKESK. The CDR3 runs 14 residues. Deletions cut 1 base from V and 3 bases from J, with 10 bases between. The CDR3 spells CASSQGGLIYEQYF. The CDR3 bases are TGTGCCAGCAGCCAAGGTGGCTTAATCTACGAGCAGTACTTC. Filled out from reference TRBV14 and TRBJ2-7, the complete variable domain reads EAGVTQFPSHSVIEKGQTVTLRCDPISGHDNLYWYRRVMGKEIKFLLHFVKESKQDESGMPNNRFLAERTGGTYSTLKVQPAELEDSGVYFCASSQGGLIYEQYFGPGTRLTVT.

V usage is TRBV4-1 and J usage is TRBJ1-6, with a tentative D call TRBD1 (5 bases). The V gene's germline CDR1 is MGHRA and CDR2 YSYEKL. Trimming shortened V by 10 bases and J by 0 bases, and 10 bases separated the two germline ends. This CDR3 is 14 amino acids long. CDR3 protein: CATSGGSYNSPLHF. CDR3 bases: TGCGCCACGTCCGGGGGCTCCTATAATTCACCCCTCCACTTT.